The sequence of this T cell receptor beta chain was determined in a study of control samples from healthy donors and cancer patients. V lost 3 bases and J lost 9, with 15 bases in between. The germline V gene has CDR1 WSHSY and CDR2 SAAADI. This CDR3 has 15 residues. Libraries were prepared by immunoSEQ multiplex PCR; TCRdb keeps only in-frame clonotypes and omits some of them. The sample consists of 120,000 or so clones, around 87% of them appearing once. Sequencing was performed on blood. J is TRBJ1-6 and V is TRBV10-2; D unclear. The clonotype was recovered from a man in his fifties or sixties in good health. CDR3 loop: CASSDYTPEGSPLHF. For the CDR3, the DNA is TGCGCCAGCAGTGACTACACCCCGGAGGGTTCACCCCTCCACTTT.